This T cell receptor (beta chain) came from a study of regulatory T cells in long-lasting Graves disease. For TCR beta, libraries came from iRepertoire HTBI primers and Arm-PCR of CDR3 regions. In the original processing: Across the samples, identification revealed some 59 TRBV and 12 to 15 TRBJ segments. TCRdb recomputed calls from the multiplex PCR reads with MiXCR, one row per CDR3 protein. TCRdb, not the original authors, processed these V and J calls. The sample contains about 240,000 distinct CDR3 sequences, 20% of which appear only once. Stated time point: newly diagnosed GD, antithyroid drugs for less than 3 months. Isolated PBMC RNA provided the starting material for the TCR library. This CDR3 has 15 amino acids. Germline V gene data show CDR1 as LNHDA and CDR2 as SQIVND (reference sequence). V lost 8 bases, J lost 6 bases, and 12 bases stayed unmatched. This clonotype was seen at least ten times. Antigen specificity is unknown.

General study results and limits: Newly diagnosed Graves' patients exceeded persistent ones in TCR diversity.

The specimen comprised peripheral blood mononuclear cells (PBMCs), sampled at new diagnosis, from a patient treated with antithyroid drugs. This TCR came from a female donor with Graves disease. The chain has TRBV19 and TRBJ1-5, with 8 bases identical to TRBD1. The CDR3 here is CASGQGMSFGQPQHF. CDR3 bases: TGTGCCAGTGGACAGGGAATGAGCTTTGGTCAGCCCCAGCATTTT.